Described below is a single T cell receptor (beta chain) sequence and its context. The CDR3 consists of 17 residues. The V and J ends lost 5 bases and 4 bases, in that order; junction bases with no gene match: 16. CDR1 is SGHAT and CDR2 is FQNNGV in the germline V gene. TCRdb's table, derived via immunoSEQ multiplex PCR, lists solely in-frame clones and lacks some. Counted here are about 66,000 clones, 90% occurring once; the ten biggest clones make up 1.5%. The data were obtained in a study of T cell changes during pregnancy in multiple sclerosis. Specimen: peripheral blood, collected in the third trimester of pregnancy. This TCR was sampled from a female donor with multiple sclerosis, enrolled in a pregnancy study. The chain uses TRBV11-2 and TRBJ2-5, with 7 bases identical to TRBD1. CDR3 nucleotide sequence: TGTGCCAGCAGCGTGATACAGGGGATTTGGGATGTAGAGACCCAGTACTTC. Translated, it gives CASSVIQGIWDVETQYF.